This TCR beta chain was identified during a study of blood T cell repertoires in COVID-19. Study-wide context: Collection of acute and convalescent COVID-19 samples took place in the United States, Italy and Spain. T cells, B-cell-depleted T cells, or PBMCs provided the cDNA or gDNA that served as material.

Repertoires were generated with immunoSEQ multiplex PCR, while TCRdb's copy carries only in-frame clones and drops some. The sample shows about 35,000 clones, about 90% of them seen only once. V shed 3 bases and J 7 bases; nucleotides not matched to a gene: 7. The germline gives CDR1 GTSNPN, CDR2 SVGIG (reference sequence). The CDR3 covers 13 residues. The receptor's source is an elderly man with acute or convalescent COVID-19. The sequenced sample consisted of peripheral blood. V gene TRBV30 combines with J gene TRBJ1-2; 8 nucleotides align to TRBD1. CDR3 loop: CAWSADRVGGYTF. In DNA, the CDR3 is TGTGCCTGGAGCGCGGACAGGGTTGGTGGCTACACCTTC.